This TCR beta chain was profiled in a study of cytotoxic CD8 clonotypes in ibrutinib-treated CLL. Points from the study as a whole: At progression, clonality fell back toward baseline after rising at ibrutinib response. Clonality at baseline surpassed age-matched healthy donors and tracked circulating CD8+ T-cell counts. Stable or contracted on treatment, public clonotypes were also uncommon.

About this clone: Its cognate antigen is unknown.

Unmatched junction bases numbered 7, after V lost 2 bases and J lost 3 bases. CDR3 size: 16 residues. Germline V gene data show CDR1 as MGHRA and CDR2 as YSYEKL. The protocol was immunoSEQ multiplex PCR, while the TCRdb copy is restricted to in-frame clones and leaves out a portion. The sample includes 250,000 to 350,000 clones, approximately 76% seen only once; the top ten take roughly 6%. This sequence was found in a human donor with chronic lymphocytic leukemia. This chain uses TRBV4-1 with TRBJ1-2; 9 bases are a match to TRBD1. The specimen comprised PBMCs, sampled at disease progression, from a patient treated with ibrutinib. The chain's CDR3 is CASSQPNRGLDYGYTF. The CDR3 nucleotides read TGCGCCAGCAGCCAACCGAACAGGGGGCTGGACTATGGCTACACCTTC.